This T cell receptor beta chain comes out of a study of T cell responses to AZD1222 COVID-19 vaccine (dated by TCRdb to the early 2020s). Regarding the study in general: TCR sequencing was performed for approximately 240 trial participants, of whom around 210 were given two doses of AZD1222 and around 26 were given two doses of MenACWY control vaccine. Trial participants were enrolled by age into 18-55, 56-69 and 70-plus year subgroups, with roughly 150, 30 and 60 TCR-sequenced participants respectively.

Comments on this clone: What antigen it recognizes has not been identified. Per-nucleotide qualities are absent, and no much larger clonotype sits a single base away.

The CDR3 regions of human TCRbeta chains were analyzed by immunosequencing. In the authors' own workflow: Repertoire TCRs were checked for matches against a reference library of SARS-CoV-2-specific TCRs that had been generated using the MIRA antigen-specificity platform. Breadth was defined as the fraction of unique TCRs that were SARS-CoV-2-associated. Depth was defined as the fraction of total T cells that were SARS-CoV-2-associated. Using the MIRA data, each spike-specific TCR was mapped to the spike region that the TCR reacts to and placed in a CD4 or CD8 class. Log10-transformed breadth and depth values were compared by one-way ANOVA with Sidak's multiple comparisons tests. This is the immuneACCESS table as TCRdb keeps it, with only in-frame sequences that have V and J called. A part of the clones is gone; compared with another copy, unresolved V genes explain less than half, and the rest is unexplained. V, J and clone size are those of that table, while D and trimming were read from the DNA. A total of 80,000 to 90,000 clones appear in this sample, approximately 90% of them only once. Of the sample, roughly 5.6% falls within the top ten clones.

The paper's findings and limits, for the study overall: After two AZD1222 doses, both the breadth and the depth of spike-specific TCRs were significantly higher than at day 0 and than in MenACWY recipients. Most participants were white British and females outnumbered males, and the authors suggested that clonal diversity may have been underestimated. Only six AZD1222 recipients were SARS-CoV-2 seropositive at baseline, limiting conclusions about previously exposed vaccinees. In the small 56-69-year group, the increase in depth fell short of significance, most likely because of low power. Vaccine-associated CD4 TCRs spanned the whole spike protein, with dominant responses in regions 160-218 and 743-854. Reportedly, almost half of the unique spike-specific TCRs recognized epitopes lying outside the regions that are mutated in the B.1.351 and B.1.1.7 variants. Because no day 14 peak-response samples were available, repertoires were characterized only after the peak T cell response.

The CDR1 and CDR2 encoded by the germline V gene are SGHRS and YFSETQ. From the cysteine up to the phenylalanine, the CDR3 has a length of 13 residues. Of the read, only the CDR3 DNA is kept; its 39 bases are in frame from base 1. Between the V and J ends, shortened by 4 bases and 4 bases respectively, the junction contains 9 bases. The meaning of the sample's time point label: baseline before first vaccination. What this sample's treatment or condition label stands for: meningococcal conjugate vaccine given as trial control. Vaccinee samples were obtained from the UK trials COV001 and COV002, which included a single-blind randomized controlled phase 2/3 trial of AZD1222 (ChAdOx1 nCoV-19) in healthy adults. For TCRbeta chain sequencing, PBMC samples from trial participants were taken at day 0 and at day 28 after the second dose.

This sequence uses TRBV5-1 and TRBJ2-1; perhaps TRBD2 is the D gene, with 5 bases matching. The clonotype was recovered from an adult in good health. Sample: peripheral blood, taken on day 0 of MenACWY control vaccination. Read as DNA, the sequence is TGCGCCAGCAGCGTGGACTTTTACAATGAGCAGTTCTTC. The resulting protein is CASSVDFYNEQFF.